The 9 T cell receptor beta chains in this list originate from one sample, sequenced in a study of breast tumors, draining lymph nodes, adjacent tissues. The lymph nodes were axillary draining lymph nodes from breast cancer patients. TCRdb re-called the multiplex PCR reads with MiXCR, one entry per CDR3 protein. The sample lists about 200,000 distinct CDR3 sequences; less than 45% were seen once. Sequences were obtained from axillary lymph node tissue. These TCRs come from a female donor with breast cancer. Some clones in this sample may be carry-over from other donors' samples.

Notes on this clonotype: A much larger clone differs from this one at a single base, so this may be a read error. The rearrangement uses TRBV6-4 and TRBJ2-2; TRBD1 might be the D (6 bases). CDR3 length equals 13 residues. Trimming shortened V by 5 bases and J by 6 bases, and 10 bases separated the two germline ends. Germline values: CDR1 MRHNA, CDR2 SNTAGT. The CDR3 nucleotides are TGTGCCAGCAGTCATCCAGGGGCCGGGGAGCTGTTTTTT. This sequence encodes CASSHPGAGELFF.

V and J are TRBV6-6 and TRBJ2-2, with D unresolved. Germline V lookup: CDR1 MNHNY, CDR2 SVGAGI (reference sequence). This CDR3 is built from 15 residues. V was cut by 8 bases and J by 4 bases, with 17 bases left in between. The CDR3 spells CASSETSAGTGELFF. The CDR3 DNA sequence: TGTGCCAGCTCAGAGACGTCCGCTGGCACCGGGGAGCTGTTTTTT.

This clonotype was seen repeatedly, ten times or more. V and J are TRBV20-1 and TRBJ2-7; TRBD1 is a possible D gene (6 bases). CDR3 length: 12 amino acids. Germline assignment: CDR1 DFQATT and CDR2 SNEGSKA (reference sequence). Between the trimmed V and J ends, which lost 0 bases and 6 bases, there was a span of 9 bases. The CDR3 sequence is CSARDQGREQYF. CDR3 nucleotides: TGCAGTGCTAGAGATCAGGGGCGCGAGCAGTACTTC.

In this sample, this clonotype turned up many times. The rearrangement joins TRBV20-1 to TRBJ2-1; the D gene is possibly TRBD2 (7 bases). V lost 3 bases, J lost 6 bases, and 24 bases lay in between. The CDR3 is made up of 17 amino acids. Germline V gives CDR1 DFQATT, CDR2 SNEGSKA (reference sequence). The CDR3 spells CSARGEGVSPVTNEQFF. The DNA for the CDR3 is TGCAGTGCTAGGGGGGAGGGGGTGAGTCCGGTGACCAATGAGCAGTTCTTC.

In its sample, this clonotype was seen many times. The rearrangement uses TRBV7-3 and TRBJ1-6, with no clear D. Looked up from germline, CDR1 is SGHTA and CDR2 is FQGTGA. V lost 0 bases to trimming and J lost 10 bases, with 7 bases between them. The CDR3 consists of 13 residues. This CDR3 is CASSLTSVSPLHF. The CDR3 DNA sequence: TGTGCCAGCAGCTTAACTTCGGTATCACCCCTCCACTTT.

This clonotype was seen at least ten times. CDR3 loop: CATSRDWGSGNTIYF. DNA of the CDR3: TGTGCCACCAGCAGAGATTGGGGGTCTGGAAACACCATATATTTT. The J gene is TRBJ1-3, the V gene TRBV15; D is perhaps TRBD1 (5 bases). Trimming left V 0 bases short and J 1 base short, with 7 bases between. The CDR3 contains 15 residues. Looked up from germline, CDR1 is LNHNV and CDR2 is YYDKDF (reference sequence).

This clonotype was seen more than once but under ten times. This chain joins TRBV3-1 and TRBJ2-3; 12 nucleotides line up with TRBD2. Trimming took 4 bases from V and 4 from J; bases not matched to a gene: 9. CDR3 size: 17 residues. Germline lookup yields CDR1 LGHDT and CDR2 YNNKEL (reference sequence). This CDR3 is CASSPRTSGTKPDTQYF. The DNA for the CDR3 is TGTGCCAGCAGCCCTCGGACTAGCGGGACCAAACCAGATACGCAGTATTTT.

This clonotype was observed many times. V and J are TRBV7-2 and TRBJ2-3; D perhaps matches TRBD2 (5 bases). This CDR3 is built from 15 residues. Per the germline V gene, CDR1 is SGHTA and CDR2 is FQGNSA. Trimming shortened V by 2 bases and J by 1 base, and 10 bases separated the two germline ends. The CDR3 spells CASSLNAGGTDTQYF. The CDR3 nucleotides are TGTGCCAGCAGCTTAAACGCCGGGGGCACAGATACGCAGTATTTT.

This clonotype was seen at least ten times. The chain joins TRBV12-3 or TRBV12-4 to TRBJ2-5; tentative D call: TRBD1 (6 bases). This CDR3 contains 15 residues. V was shortened by 7 bases and J by 5 bases, with 20 bases between the two germline ends. The CDR3: CASTNTGRSRETQYF. In nucleotides, the CDR3 is TGTGCCAGCACCAACACAGGGAGAAGTCGGGAGACCCAGTACTTC.